These T cell receptor beta chains were read from a single sample in a study of shared clonotypes between healthy human individuals. The table came from immunoSEQ multiplex PCR; TCRdb's copy has only in-frame clones and leaves some out. Seen here are around 300,000 clones, over 75% observed once, and the top ten hold around 16%. Sequencing was performed on memory CD8+ T cells sorted from blood. The source of these receptors is a man younger than 35 in good health. CDR3s include the opening cysteine and the closing phenylalanine or tryptophan. A D gene is named only where the DNA matches it firmly. Size tells how often a clone was seen (once, few, many) or the class of an expanded clone, and some rows leave it out.

clone size	D gene	V gene	CDR3 length	J gene	CDR3 protein	CDR3 DNA
.	.	TRBV7-6	13	TRBJ1-1	CASSSGMNTEAFF	TGTGCCAGCAGCTCCGGAATGAACACTGAAGCTTTCTTT
.	.	TRBV9	15	TRBJ2-1	CASSVVGNSYNEQFF	TGTGCCAGCAGCGTAGTCGGGAACTCCTACAATGAGCAGTTCTTC
.	.	TRBV7-9	14	TRBJ1-3	CASSPRDRGNTIYF	TGTGCCAGCAGCCCCCGGGACCGCGGAAACACCATATATTTT
few	.	TRBV6-1	13	TRBJ2-7	CASSEYRTYEQYF	TGTGCCAGCAGTGAATACCGTACCTACGAGCAGTACTTC
.	.	TRBV7-8	13	TRBJ2-7	CASSSADDYEQYF	TGTGCCAGCAGCTCAGCTGATGACTACGAGCAGTACTTC
.	TRBD2	TRBV4-3	18	TRBJ2-1	CASSQEWGLAGDIDEQFF	TGCGCCAGCAGCCAAGAATGGGGGCTAGCGGGAGACATTGATGAGCAGTTCTTC
few	TRBD2	TRBV6-1	15	TRBJ2-7	CASSPRAGVMREQYF	TGTGCCAGCAGTCCCCGGGCGGGAGTCATGCGCGAGCAGTACTTC
once	.	TRBV28	15	TRBJ2-7	CASSFRGSPEYEQYF	TGTGCCAGCAGTTTTCGGGGGAGCCCAGAGTACGAGCAGTACTTC
.	.	TRBV28	13	TRBJ1-1	CASSFRPNTEAFF	TGTGCCAGCAGTTTTAGACCAAACACTGAAGCTTTCTTT
.	.	TRBV6-5	13	TRBJ2-7	CASSYFVGDEQYF	TGTGCCAGCAGTTACTTCGTCGGGGACGAGCAGTACTTC
.	.	TRBV1	16	TRBJ1-4	CTSSQGDGATNEKLFF	TGCACCAGCAGCCAGGGAGATGGCGCAACTAATGAAAAACTGTTTTTT
.	.	TRBV19	14	TRBJ2-7	CASSPDREDYEQYF	TGTGCCAGTAGTCCGGACCGGGAAGACTACGAGCAGTACTTC
.	TRBD2	TRBV6-5	16	TRBJ2-5	CASSLGVAGAQETQYF	TGTGCCAGCAGTTTGGGCGTAGCGGGAGCCCAAGAGACCCAGTACTTC
.	.	TRBV7-9	14	TRBJ1-2	CASSLSPPFYGYTF	TGTGCCAGCAGCTTATCACCCCCCTTCTATGGCTACACCTTC
.	TRBD1	TRBV28	16	TRBJ1-6	CASSSGQDFYNSPLHF	TGTGCCAGCAGTTCTGGACAGGACTTTTATAATTCACCCCTCCACTTT
.	.	TRBV2	16	TRBJ2-7	CASRGRMSSSSYEQYF	TGTGCCAGCAGGGGCAGGATGTCTTCAAGCTCCTACGAGCAGTACTTC
.	TRBD1	TRBV10-3	16	TRBJ1-4	CAISEFLTGRDEKLFF	TGTGCCATCAGTGAGTTCCTGACAGGGCGCGATGAAAAACTGTTTTTT
many	TRBD1	TRBV30	14	TRBJ2-7	CAWSVGTEAYEQYF	TGTGCCTGGAGTGTTGGGACAGAGGCCTACGAGCAGTACTTC
.	TRBD1	TRBV6-5	15	TRBJ2-7	CASSYSAGTGGEQYF	TGTGCCAGCAGTTACTCCGCCGGGACAGGGGGCGAGCAGTACTTC
.	TRBD2	TRBV27	14	TRBJ2-1	CASASGRSYNEQFF	TGTGCCAGCGCTAGCGGGAGGTCGTACAATGAGCAGTTCTTC
.	.	TRBV2	13	TRBJ2-2	CASVSGNTGELFF	TGTGCCAGCGTAAGCGGTAACACCGGGGAGCTGTTTTTT
.	.	TRBV4-3	14	TRBJ2-7	CASSQERATYEQYF	TGCGCCAGCAGCCAAGAGCGAGCGACCTACGAGCAGTACTTC
.	.	TRBV6-1	17	TRBJ2-5	CASSEARWRSGWETQYF	TGTGCCAGCAGTGAAGCGCGATGGCGGAGCGGCTGGGAGACCCAGTACTTC
.	.	TRBV7-9	16	TRBJ2-7	CASSSLHSPGAYEQYF	TGTGCCAGCAGCTCCCTCCATAGCCCCGGGGCCTACGAGCAGTACTTC
.	.	TRBV13	15	TRBJ1-2	CASSLGIQGIDGYTF	TGTGCCAGCAGCTTAGGCATCCAGGGGATAGATGGCTACACCTTC
.	TRBD2	TRBV7-6	15	TRBJ2-7	CASSPVASGSREQYF	TGTGCCAGCAGCCCGGTGGCTAGCGGGAGCCGCGAGCAGTACTTC
.	TRBD2	TRBV2	15	TRBJ2-1	CATYRTSGGADEQFF	TGTGCCACCTACCGGACTAGCGGGGGGGCCGATGAGCAGTTCTTC
.	.	TRBV6-6	14	TRBJ2-3	CASSSMSSADTQYF	TGTGCCAGCAGTTCAATGTCGTCGGCAGATACGCAGTATTTT
.	.	TRBV27	15	TRBJ1-4	CASSFRATGSEKLFF	TGTGCCAGCAGTTTTAGGGCGACAGGTTCCGAAAAACTGTTTTTT
.	TRBD1	TRBV29-1	12	TRBJ2-7	CSVRTGAYEQYF	TGCAGCGTTAGGACAGGGGCTTACGAGCAGTACTTC